One and the same sample provided the 18 T cell receptor beta chains below, sequenced in a study of regulatory dendritic cells for organ transplantation. For these receptors, no antigen is known. Libraries were prepared by immunoSEQ multiplex PCR; TCRdb keeps only in-frame clonotypes and omits some of them. The top ten hold roughly 2.6% of the sample, which has about 11,000 clones, about 75% seen once. CFSE-labeled sorted T cells met regulatory or mature dendritic cells for around five days. The sample consisted of memory CD4+ T cells from blood cultured with regulatory dendritic cells. Subset specified: CD45RO+ memory T cells. Receptors were obtained from a human donor in good health.

V and J are TRBV27 and TRBJ1-6; 7 bases are shared with TRBD1. The CDR3 extends over 15 amino acids. V trimming: 0 bases; J trimming: 8 bases; junction bases outside the gene matches: 4. The germline V gene encodes CDR1 MNHEY and CDR2 SMNVEV (reference sequence). The CDR3 loop reads CASSLSYRGHSPLHF. For the CDR3, the DNA is TGTGCCAGCAGTTTATCGTACAGGGGCCATTCACCCCTCCACTTT.

This chain links TRBV5-1 with TRBJ2-2, with 12 bases matching TRBD2. After removal of 6 bases from V and 4 bases from J, the junction contained 7 bases not matched to a gene. Looked up from germline, CDR1 is SGHRS and CDR2 is YFSETQ. CDR3 length: 16 amino acids. CDR3: CASKLAGGRGTGELFF. The CDR3 region has the DNA TGCGCCAGCAAGCTAGCGGGGGGGCGTGGCACCGGGGAGCTGTTTTTT. The full variable domain, rest sourced from reference TRBV5-1 and TRBJ2-2, is KAGVTQTPRYLIKTRGQQVTLSCSPISGHRSVSWYQQTPGQGLQFLFEYFSETQRNKGNFPGRFSGRQFSNSRSEMNVSTLELGDSALYLCASKLAGGRGTGELFFGEGSRLTVL.

The chain carries TRBV9 and TRBJ2-1, with TRBD1 matching 8 bases. The germline V gene encodes CDR1 SGDLS and CDR2 YYNGEE. The CDR3 extends over 15 amino acids. The V and J ends lost 0 bases and 4 bases, in that order; junction bases with no gene match: 3. CDR3 sequence (DNA): TGTGCCAGCAGCGTAGCAGGGGGCGGGTACAATGAGCAGTTCTTC. This encodes CASSVAGGGYNEQFF. The full variable domain, with the rest looked up from reference TRBV9 and TRBJ2-1, is DSGVTQTPKHLITATGQRVTLRCSPRSGDLSVYWYQQSLDQGLQFLIQYYNGEERAKGNILERFSAQQFPDLHSELNLSSLELGDSALYFCASSVAGGGYNEQFFGPGTRLTVL.

This chain joins TRBV10-2 and TRBJ2-7; no clear D. Germline V lookup: CDR1 WSHSY, CDR2 SAAADI. The ends were cut back, 3 bases at V and 2 bases at J, with 11 bases in the middle. The CDR3 has 14 residues. The CDR3 sequence is CASSDYGETYEQYF. In DNA, the CDR3 is TGCGCCAGCAGTGATTACGGAGAAACCTACGAGCAGTACTTC.

The chain combines TRBV5-8 with TRBJ2-7, with 8 bases identical to TRBD1. The CDR3 sequence is 15 residues long. With V trimmed by 2 bases and J by 2 bases, 6 bases remained unmatched. Germline CDR1 reads SGHTS; CDR2 reads YDEGEE. The CDR3 DNA follows: TGTGCCAGCAGCTTCGCGGGACAGGTCGCCTACGAGCAGTACTTC. Residues: CASSFAGQVAYEQYF.

In this sample, this clone turned up a few times. The chain is built from TRBV4-3 and TRBJ2-2, with D possibly TRBD2 on 6 matching bases. The CDR3 consists of 15 residues. The V and J ends lost 0 bases and 4 bases respectively, with 9 bases between them. In germline, CDR1 is LGHNA, CDR2 YSLEER. The CDR3 loop reads CASSQEGTPTGELFF. DNA of the CDR3: TGCGCCAGCAGCCAAGAAGGGACTCCCACCGGGGAGCTGTTTTTT.

This clone has a single count. The gene calls are TRBV11-2 and TRBJ2-7, with TRBD1 as a possible D gene (5 bases). V was trimmed by 1 base and J by 5 bases, leaving 15 bases between them. The CDR3 sequence is 15 residues long. CDR1 and CDR2 (germline): SGHAT, FQNNGV. CDR3 nucleotides: TGTGCCAGCAGCTTAGCCAGGGTAATTGGCGACGAGCAGTACTTC. Its protein is CASSLARVIGDEQYF.

This rearrangement joins TRBV25-1 to TRBJ2-3; 8 bases align to TRBD1. CDR1 and CDR2 from the germline V gene are MGHDK and SYGVNS. The ends lost 3 bases at V and 2 bases at J; junction bases unmatched: 4. This CDR3 has 15 residues. CDR3 region: CASSDRDRNTDTQYF. The DNA for the CDR3 is TGTGCCAGCAGTGATCGGGACAGGAACACAGATACGCAGTATTTT.

The chain employs TRBV7-8 and TRBJ2-1; D is unclear. The CDR3 spans 18 residues. Trimming removed 1 base from V and 0 bases from J, with 16 bases in between. CDR1 SGHVS and CDR2 FQNEAQ come from the germline V gene. As DNA, the CDR3 is TGTGCCAGCAGCTTAGGAGGTGGCCTAGTGAGCTCCTACAATGAGCAGTTCTTC. It specifies CASSLGGGLVSSYNEQFF.

V gene TRBV19 combines with J gene TRBJ1-1; 7 nucleotides line up with TRBD1. Per germline, CDR1 LNHDA and CDR2 SQIVND (reference sequence). The CDR3 contains 15 residues. The V gene end was trimmed by 4 bases and the J gene end by 1 base; junction bases not matched to a gene: 6. The CDR3 sequence is CASSTGDSTNTEAFF. The CDR3 nucleotides are TGTGCCAGTAGTACCGGGGACAGCACGAACACTGAAGCTTTCTTT.

This chain links TRBV19 with TRBJ1-1; 7 bases are shared with TRBD1. Germline V gene lookup returns CDR1 LNHDA and CDR2 SQIVND (reference sequence). V trimming: 4 bases; J trimming: 0 bases; junction bases outside the gene matches: 5. The CDR3 covers 15 residues. Written as DNA, the CDR3 is TGTGCCAGTAGTACGGACAGGCCTATGAACACTGAAGCTTTCTTT. Its protein product is CASSTDRPMNTEAFF.

This clone was seen more than once but under ten times. The chain employs TRBV5-1 and TRBJ2-1; D is perhaps TRBD2 (6 bases). CDR1 is SGHRS and CDR2 is YFSETQ in the germline V gene. The V and J ends lost 5 bases and 0 bases respectively, with 12 bases between them. There are 15 residues in the CDR3. For the CDR3, the DNA is TGCGCCAGCAGGGTAGCGGTCAGCTCCTACAATGAGCAGTTCTTC. It is translated as CASRVAVSSYNEQFF. Full variable domain (remainder filled in from reference TRBV5-1 and TRBJ2-1): KAGVTQTPRYLIKTRGQQVTLSCSPISGHRSVSWYQQTPGQGLQFLFEYFSETQRNKGNFPGRFSGRQFSNSRSEMNVSTLELGDSALYLCASRVAVSSYNEQFFGPGTRLTVL.

This clone was found once. The chain couples TRBV29-1 to TRBJ2-5; 8 bases agree with TRBD2. Germline V gene sequence: CDR1 SQVTM, CDR2 ANQGSEA. This CDR3 contains 15 residues. The ends lost 7 bases at V and 5 bases at J; junction bases unmatched: 15. CDR3 loop: CSAPRGGHHRETQYF. In DNA, the CDR3 is TGCAGCGCCCCCCGGGGGGGCCACCATAGGGAGACCCAGTACTTC.

This chain connects TRBV7-3 to TRBJ1-5, with 8 positions matching TRBD1. Trimming at V came to 5 bases and at J to 6 bases, leaving 3 bases not matched to a gene. The germline V gene has CDR1 SGHTA and CDR2 FQGTGA. The CDR3 length is 13 residues. CDR3 DNA sequence: TGTGCCAGCAGCCAGGGGGCGGGTCAGCCCCAGCATTTT. It specifies CASSQGAGQPQHF.

This clone appeared a few times. V is TRBV11-2 and J is TRBJ2-1, with D tentatively TRBD1 (5 bases). Trimming shortened V by 2 bases and J by 3 bases, and 5 bases separated the two germline ends. The germline V gene encodes CDR1 SGHAT and CDR2 FQNNGV. This CDR3 region has 13 residues. The CDR3: CASSLQGYNEQFF. The CDR3 DNA sequence: TGTGCCAGCAGCTTACAGGGCTACAATGAGCAGTTCTTC. Full variable domain (remainder filled in from reference TRBV11-2 and TRBJ2-1): EAGVAQSPRYKIIEKRQSVAFWCNPISGHATLYWYQQILGQGPKLLIQFQNNGVVDDSQLPKDRFSAERLKGVDSTLKIQPAKLEDSAVYLCASSLQGYNEQFFGPGTRLTVL.

V is TRBV19 and J is TRBJ2-3; D is ambiguous. The CDR3 runs to 15 residues. V lost 4 bases to trimming and J lost 0 bases, with 11 bases between them. Germline V CDR1 and CDR2: LNHDA, SQIVND (reference sequence). The chain's CDR3 is CASSSRPTSTDTQYF. For the CDR3, the DNA is TGTGCCAGTAGTAGTCGGCCGACTAGCACAGATACGCAGTATTTT. The full variable domain, completed using reference TRBV19 and TRBJ2-3, is DGGITQSPKYLFRKEGQNVTLSCEQNLNHDAMYWYRQDPGQGLRLIYYSQIVNDFQKGDIAEGYSVSREKKESFPLTVTSAQKNPTAFYLCASSSRPTSTDTQYFGPGTRLTVL.

The V and J genes are TRBV5-5 and TRBJ1-1; 10 bases are a match to TRBD1. This CDR3 region has 17 residues. The germline CDR1 and CDR2 sequences are SGHKS and YYEKEE (reference sequence). The V gene end was trimmed by 5 bases and the J gene end by 4 bases; junction bases not matched to a gene: 14. The CDR3 sequence is CASRPLPGTGVGTEAFF. CDR3 in DNA: TGTGCCAGCAGGCCCCTTCCGGGGACAGGGGTAGGCACTGAAGCTTTCTTT.

The chain uses TRBV5-1 and TRBJ2-5; 11 nucleotides align to TRBD2. V was pared by 0 bases and J by 5 bases, with 9 bases of the junction left unmatched. From germline, CDR1 is SGHRS and CDR2 YFSETQ. The CDR3 runs to 17 residues. The CDR3 DNA follows: TGCGCCAGCAGCTTGGGATTAGCGGGGGGGCCGGAGGAGACCCAGTACTTC. This codes for CASSLGLAGGPEETQYF.